The 14 T cell receptor beta chains listed next were all sequenced from one sample in a study of T cells in Graves' hyperthyroidism and ophthalmopathy. Amplified TCR beta CDR3 regions derived from RNA transcripts. The HTBI primer set served for first-round RT-PCR of the TCR CDR3. Each CDR3 protein is one row after TCRdb ran MiXCR on the multiplex PCR reads. The data hold 500,000 to 650,000 distinct CDR3 sequences, with 14% observed a single time. The sample taken for sequencing was blood. The receptors were sampled from a woman between 40 and 50 years old with Graves' hyperthyroidism.

This clonotype was seen a few times. The rearrangement joins TRBV29-1 to TRBJ2-7, with D perhaps TRBD1 or TRBD2 (5 bases each). V lost 7 bases and J 3 bases, leaving 16 bases between the germline ends. This CDR3 has 13 amino acids. CDR1 is SQVTM and CDR2 is ANQGSEA in the germline V gene. The CDR3: CSAAEGPDYEQYF. CDR3 sequence (DNA): TGCAGCGCCGCCGAGGGGCCGGACTACGAGCAGTACTTC.

This clonotype appeared many times. This sequence joins TRBV7-2 and TRBJ2-1, with D possibly TRBD2 on 6 matching bases. V was cut by 4 bases and J by 0 bases, with 13 bases left in between. Germline CDR1 SGHTA, CDR2 FQGNSA. The CDR3 has 16 residues. The CDR3 DNA sequence: TGTGCCAGCAGCTCCACTAGCCTTAGCTCCTACAATGAGCAGTTCTTC. Protein sequence: CASSSTSLSSYNEQFF. Looking up the rest from reference TRBV7-2 and TRBJ2-1 gives the full variable domain: GAGVSQSPSNKVTEKGKDVELRCDPISGHTALYWYRQSLGQGLEFLIYFQGNSAPDKSGLPSDRFSAERTGGSVSTLTIQRTQQEDSAVYLCASSSTSLSSYNEQFFGPGTRLTVL.

The rearrangement joins TRBV5-1 to TRBJ2-6; D unresolved. CDR1 and CDR2 from the germline V gene are SGHRS and YFSETQ. V was clipped by 0 bases and J by 0 bases, with 7 bases between them. This CDR3 comprises 16 residues. This chain's CDR3 is CASSLDRPSGANVLTF. The CDR3 DNA is TGCGCCAGCAGCTTGGACCGGCCCTCTGGGGCCAACGTCCTGACTTTC.

This clonotype showed up just a few times. The chain couples TRBV5-1 to TRBJ2-5; TRBD2 aligns across 11 bases. CDR1 SGHRS and CDR2 YFSETQ come from the germline V gene. V lost 4 bases and J lost 3; bases outside the gene matches: 2. The CDR3 has 14 residues. The CDR3 coding sequence is TGCGCCAGCAGCCAACTAGCGGGAGAAGAGACCCAGTACTTC. It yields the protein CASSQLAGEETQYF.

This clonotype has ten or more counts. The chain has TRBV30 and TRBJ2-2; 7 bases are a match to TRBD1. V trimming: 2 bases; J trimming: 5 bases; junction bases outside the gene matches: 5. CDR3 length equals 14 residues. The germline gives CDR1 GTSNPN, CDR2 SVGIG (reference sequence). CDR3 amino acids: CAWSSLTGTGELFF. The DNA for the CDR3 is TGTGCCTGGAGTTCCCTGACAGGGACCGGGGAGCTGTTTTTT.

The V call is TRBV7-9, the J call TRBJ2-3; no reliable D call. CDR3 length: 16 amino acids. With 4 bases removed from V and 4 bases from J, the gap between germline ends came to 18 bases. Germline CDR1 SEHNR, CDR2 FQNEAQ (reference sequence). The CDR3: CASSSAVLGWADTQYF. The CDR3 nucleotides read TGTGCCAGCAGCTCCGCCGTCCTAGGGTGGGCAGATACGCAGTATTTT.

This clonotype was counted a few times. The V and J genes are TRBV5-1 and TRBJ2-5; 15 bases match TRBD2. There are 16 residues in the CDR3. Germline CDR1 reads SGHRS; CDR2 reads YFSETQ. J lost 5 bases, V lost 4 bases, and 6 bases had no gene match. This chain's CDR3 is CASSGSGLAGGETQYF. The CDR3 DNA follows: TGCGCCAGCAGCGGCTCGGGACTAGCGGGAGGCGAGACCCAGTACTTC.

The table lists this clonotype with a few counts. This sequence joins TRBV20-1 and TRBJ1-1, with unresolved D. The CDR3 covers 11 residues. In germline, CDR1 is DFQATT, CDR2 SNEGSKA (reference sequence). Trimming left V 3 bases short and J 6 bases short, with 8 bases between. The DNA of the CDR3 is TGCAGTGCTAGGAGCCTGCCTGAAGCTTTCTTT. Its protein is CSARSLPEAFF.

Many counts were recorded for this clonotype. The chain is built from TRBV20-1 and TRBJ2-5, with D uncertain. The CDR3 has 10 residues. The V end was cut by 3 bases, the J end by 5 bases, with 4 bases between. The germline V gene encodes CDR1 DFQATT and CDR2 SNEGSKA (reference sequence). CDR3 nucleotides: TGCAGTGCTAGGGATGAGACCCAGTACTTC. Protein: CSARDETQYF.

This clonotype was seen more than once but under ten times. The J gene is TRBJ2-1, the V gene TRBV3-1; the D gene could be TRBD1 or TRBD2 (7 bases each). Trimming removed 6 bases from V and 4 bases from J, with 13 bases in between. The CDR3 contains 14 residues. Germline assignment: CDR1 LGHDT and CDR2 YNNKEL (reference sequence). CDR3 sequence reads: CASRQGRVYNEQFF. The CDR3 DNA is TGTGCCAGCAGACAGGGGAGGGTATACAATGAGCAGTTCTTC.

This clonotype was counted many times. The V and J genes are TRBV10-3 and TRBJ2-1, with 14 bases fitting TRBD2. This CDR3 spans 16 amino acids. With 6 bases clipped from V and 5 bases from J, the junction kept 6 bases outside the gene matches. Germline V gene data show CDR1 as ENHRY and CDR2 as SYGVKD. For the CDR3, the DNA is TGTGCCATCAGAGGGACTAGCGGGAGAGGCCACAATGAGCAGTTCTTC. Its protein product is CAIRGTSGRGHNEQFF.

This clonotype was counted ten times or more. J is TRBJ1-1 and V is TRBV2; unclear D gene. In germline, CDR1 is SNHLY, CDR2 FYNNEI. The CDR3 is 13 amino acids. Trimming removed 2 bases at V and 7 bases at J, with 11 bases between. As DNA, the CDR3 is TGTGCCAGCAGTGAAATGTCAGCCAATGAAGCTTTCTTT. This encodes CASSEMSANEAFF.

Ten or more counts support this clonotype. This sequence joins TRBV28 and TRBJ1-2; D may be TRBD1 (5 bases). This CDR3 spans 14 amino acids. CDR1 and CDR2 from the germline V gene are MDHEN and SYDVKM. Trimming left V 4 bases short and J 6 bases short, with 15 bases between. The CDR3 DNA follows: TGTGCCAGCAGTTACCCGGGACTAGTAAATGGCTACACCTTC. Amino acids: CASSYPGLVNGYTF.

The rearrangement links TRBV12-5 to TRBJ2-1; 7 bases map to TRBD2. This CDR3 region has 15 residues. Losses at the gene ends were 10 bases for V and 0 bases for J; bases not matched to a gene: 9. CDR1 is LGHNT and CDR2 is FRNRAP in the germline V gene. The CDR3 reads CANSREGSSYNEQFF. CDR3 in DNA: TGTGCTAACTCTAGGGAGGGATCCTCCTACAATGAGCAGTTCTTC.